The 10 T cell receptor beta chains in this list originate from one sample, sequenced in a study of T cells in Graves' hyperthyroidism and ophthalmopathy. Authors of the study amplified TCR beta CDR3 regions from RNA transcripts. Researchers ran a first-round RT-PCR on the TCR CDR3 using the HTBI primer set. A single record per CDR3 protein comes from TCRdb applying MiXCR to the multiplex PCR reads. The data contain 85,000 to 110,000 distinct CDR3 sequences, roughly 47% of them singletons. Sequenced: blood. These receptors originate from a man in his forties or fifties with Graves' hyperthyroidism.

In this sample, this clonotype turned up many times. The V gene is TRBV6-5, the J gene TRBJ1-3; D is ambiguous. V lost 2 bases and J lost 0, with 11 bases in between. The CDR3 spans 16 residues. Germline CDR1 reads MNHEY; CDR2 reads SVGAGI. The CDR3 loop reads CASSYQGRTSGNTIYF. As DNA, the CDR3 is TGTGCCAGCAGTTACCAAGGACGTACCTCTGGAAACACCATATATTTT.

This clonotype has only one observation. At one of its ends the junction is not consistent with the germline gene, which may arise from a read error. The V and J genes are TRBV14 and TRBJ2-1; 8 nucleotides match TRBD2. This CDR3 has 16 amino acids. Germline CDR1 reads SGHDN; CDR2 reads FVKESK. CDR3 region: CASSQDLGTRVYERFF. The CDR3 DNA reads TGTGCCAGCAGCCAAGATCTGGGGACTAGGGTCTATGAGCGGTTCTTC.

Turning to this clonotype: A read error may produce the germline difference seen at one junction end. The J gene is TRBJ1-5, the V gene TRBV19, with 10 bases lining up with TRBD1. Germline V gene data show CDR1 as LNHDA and CDR2 as SQIVND (reference sequence). The CDR3 is 15 amino acids. CDR3 coding DNA: TGTGCCAGTAGCCCTCCGACAGGGGGCAATCAGCCCCGGCATTTT. Translated: CASSPPTGGNQPRHF.

In regard to this clonotype: This clone may be a read error of a much larger clone one base away. The rearrangement uses TRBV7-6 and TRBJ2-7; D is possibly TRBD2 (6 bases). Looked up from germline, CDR1 is SGHVS and CDR2 is FNYEAQ. Between the trimmed V and J ends, which lost 5 bases and 5 bases, there was a span of 19 bases. The CDR3 loop spans 15 amino acids. The CDR3 spells CASSPTRQQTHEQYF. CDR3 sequence (DNA): TGTGCCAGCAGCCCGACTAGGCAGCAGACCCACGAGCAGTACTTC.

The chain links TRBV6-2 or TRBV6-3 to TRBJ1-1; D ambiguous. CDR3 length equals 14 residues. Trimming pared 4 bases from V and 11 bases from J, leaving 20 bases between. In germline, CDR1 is MNHEY, CDR2 SVGEGT. CDR3 residues: CASSSATGQVGAFF. The CDR3 coding sequence is TGTGCCAGCAGTTCCGCCACTGGTCAGGTTGGGGCTTTCTTT.

With regard to this clonotype: The junction and the germline gene differ at one end; a read error may be behind it. This chain links TRBV7-2 with TRBJ2-5, with TRBD2 matching over 9 bases. The germline V gene encodes CDR1 SGHTA and CDR2 FQGNSA. This CDR3 has 14 amino acids. The CDR3 region is CASSYSGRYETRYF. The CDR3 nucleotides are TGTGCCAGCAGCTATAGCGGGAGATACGAGACCCGGTACTTT.

In this sample, this clonotype turned up a few times. This could be a read error, since a much larger clone is one nucleotide away. The chain combines TRBV12-3 or TRBV12-4 with TRBJ1-1, with D possibly matching TRBD1 (6 bases). The CDR3 has 12 residues. V was cut by 8 bases and J by 11 bases, with 18 bases left in between. This chain's CDR3 is CASGWGAGQAFF. The DNA for the CDR3 is TGTGCCAGCGGGTGGGGGGCAGGGCAGGCTTTCTTT.

The rearrangement uses TRBV15 and TRBJ2-5; 9 bases map to TRBD1. This CDR3 is 13 amino acids long. The V gene end was trimmed by 4 bases and the J gene end by 5 bases; junction bases not matched to a gene: 2. Germline lookup yields CDR1 LNHNV and CDR2 YYDKDF (reference sequence). The CDR3: CATSIGQGETQYF. The CDR3 coding sequence is TGTGCCACCAGCATCGGACAGGGGGAGACCCAGTACTTC.

The sample holds many counts of this clonotype. This chain connects TRBV20-1 to TRBJ1-5, with D hard to call. Between the trimmed V and J ends, which lost 6 bases and 5 bases, there was a span of 11 bases. Germline V gene data show CDR1 as DFQATT and CDR2 as SNEGSKA (reference sequence). This CDR3 spans 12 amino acids. CDR3 nucleotides: TGCAGTGCGAGCTCGTACGATCAGCCCCAGCATTTT. This codes for CSASSYDQPQHF.

This clonotype showed up many times. This chain joins TRBV7-2 and TRBJ1-2, with D possibly being TRBD1 (6 bases). Trimming pared 3 bases from V and 6 bases from J, leaving 11 bases between. In germline, CDR1 is SGHTA, CDR2 FQGNSA. The CDR3 has 13 amino acids. The CDR3 coding sequence is TGTGCCAGCAGCTTTGGGGGGCAGAATGGCTACACCTTC. Residues: CASSFGGQNGYTF.